The 3 T cell receptor beta chains below all came from one sample that was sequenced in a study of T cells in Graves' hyperthyroidism and ophthalmopathy. The CDR3 regions of TCR beta were amplified from RNA transcripts. With the HTBI primer set, the TCR CDR3 went through a first round of RT-PCR. TCRdb passed the multiplex PCR reads through MiXCR, listing each CDR3 protein once. This sample yields about 840,000 distinct CDR3 sequences, of which around 38% are seen a single time; 7% to 10% belongs to the top ten. Sequencing input: blood. The receptors shown here come from a man younger than 35 with Graves' hyperthyroidism.

The J gene is TRBJ2-3, the V gene TRBV2, with D unclear. The CDR3 contains 13 residues. The germline gives CDR1 SNHLY, CDR2 FYNNEI. Trimming took off 8 bases at V and 2 bases at J, with 11 bases between the two ends. Written as DNA, the CDR3 is TGTGCCAGCGGGTACGGGTACACAGATACGCAGTATTTT. Translated: CASGYGYTDTQYF.

The V and J genes are TRBV9 and TRBJ1-6, with 10 nucleotides matching TRBD1. The germline CDR1 and CDR2 sequences are SGDLS and YYNGEE. CDR3 size: 16 residues. V shed 0 bases, J shed 14 bases, and the junction held 11 bases outside the gene matches. CDR3 residues: CASSVDPGQGIRALHF. CDR3 coding DNA: TGTGCCAGCAGCGTAGATCCGGGACAGGGGATTAGGGCCCTCCACTTT.

The chain links TRBV2 to TRBJ2-2; the D is unclear. The germline V and J ends were trimmed by 6 bases and 7 bases, with 6 bases remaining between them. The germline V gene encodes CDR1 SNHLY and CDR2 FYNNEI. The CDR3 contains 11 residues. The CDR3 region is CASRSSGELFF. The CDR3 DNA follows: TGTGCCAGCAGGAGTAGCGGGGAGCTGTTTTTT.